This T cell receptor (beta chain) came from a study of shared clonotypes between healthy human individuals (dated by TCRdb to the early 2020s). Looking at the study overall: The cohort comprised a couple of women and a few men aged 18 to 49 years. The study deeply sequenced blood TCR repertoires of several healthy adults to estimate repertoire size and the extent of clonotype sharing between individuals. Per donor, three plates each were used for CD4 naive and CD4 memory, two for CD8 naive, and one for CD8 memory. Each donor's leukapheresis produced roughly between roughly 0.85 and 9.5 billion PBMCs. Different laboratories and diverse techniques were used to prepare libraries and sequence TCR repertoires, to increase sequencing depth and limit assay-specific biases.

Using the deep immunoSEQ assay, TCR CDR3 regions were amplified from genomic DNA by multiplex PCR. Extracted genomic DNA from each cell subset was distributed evenly across all wells of several immunoSEQ 96-well plates, and each plate was treated as a replicate. For sorted subsets, approximately 200 ng of genomic DNA, equivalent to some 33,000 T cell genomes, went into each replicate PCR. The purified libraries were quantified using a Qubit 3.0 fluorometer, sized with a Bioanalyzer 2100, and then quantified again using the KAPA Library Quantification kit. Each immunoSEQ 96-well plate was sequenced on its own single-read 150-cycle Illumina NextSeq 550 flow cell. As for the authors' bioinformatics: Because the immunoSEQ output included only junctional sequences and no quality scores, the filtering could not be the same as the filtering used for full-length reads. To assign V/J genes and CDR3, sequences were annotated using PyIR, a Python wrapper for IgBLAST v1.9, with IMGT germline references. Reads were filtered out if the reads had weak V/J assignments (E-value above 1e-6), no CDR3, stop codons, out-of-frame junctions, or ambiguous translated residues. V3J clonotypes were defined as sequences sharing the same inferred V gene, J gene, and CDR3 amino acid sequence. Percentage overlap between repertoires was calculated by dividing the number of shared unique clonotypes by the size of the smaller repertoire. Repertoire richness was assessed with RTK rarefaction, the Chao1 estimator, and Recon v2.1 estimates of unobserved clonotypes. Generation probabilities were computed with OLGA for all TCRbeta clonotypes obtained by the gDNA method from several donors. Imported from immuneACCESS, the table was reduced by TCRdb to in-frame sequences with V and J called. These copies leave out some clones; in studies compared against another copy, an unresolved V gene accounts for under half, and the cause of the remainder is not known. V, J and clone size are taken as reported in that table, and D and trimming were inferred from the DNA itself. Counted in this sample were some 2 million clones; 85% to 95% of them appeared once. Around 0.13% of the sample is held by the ten biggest clonotypes.

Of note for this clone: Its recognized antigen is unknown. One base away there is no much larger clone; base qualities are not given.

The CDR3, from cysteine to phenylalanine, totals 15 residues. Only the CDR3 region is kept as DNA, spanning 45 bases read in frame from base 1. CDR1 is given as MNHEY and CDR2 as SVGAGI, both from the germline V gene. V is pruned by 4 bases and J by 6 bases, leaving 9 bases of the junction without a gene match. What the study reported, not specific to this receptor: Even with the large sequencing depth, rarefaction of the sorted-subset datasets indicated that sequencing was incomplete. Compared with non-shared clonotypes, the clonotypes found in all four sorted-subset donors had higher generation probabilities. Sharing across a handful of donors was observed for roughly 5% of naive CD4, 3.5% of naive CD8, 2% to 2.5% of memory CD4, and 0.4% of memory CD8 clonotypes. Pairwise subsampling led to the expectation that sequencing depth would affect the degree of clonotype sharing among donors. Sampling was restricted to blood, and TCR repertoires in tissue are likely to differ from TCR repertoires in blood. Naive subsets generally had larger estimated clonotype richness than memory subsets. The small number of donors limited the genetic and exposure-history diversity represented.

The donors were healthy, HIV-negative adults who had no recently reported acute infections or vaccinations. Only Caucasian adults living in Nashville, Tennessee, USA were represented among the donors. CD4+ T cells were enriched by magnetic negative selection, after which naive cells were positively selected on CD45RA and the negative fraction was taken as the memory subset. Blood was obtained by leukapheresis, after which PBMCs were separated by Ficoll-Histopaque density gradient centrifugation and cryopreserved in liquid nitrogen vapor phase. Analytical flow cytometry was used to check the purity and quantity of each magnetically sorted T cell population. From each sorted fraction, genomic DNA was isolated and quantified by UV absorbance on a Nanodrop 2000c.

The receptor comes from a man aged 18 to 29 in good health. Here the chain combines TRBV6-5 and TRBJ2-7, with TRBD1 matching 10 junction bases. Sequences were obtained from naive CD4+ T cells sorted from blood. The cell subset or site label of this sample denotes: CD45RA+ positively selected. The CDR3 reads CASSSRDRGALEQYF. The nucleotide sequence is TGTGCCAGCAGTTCCCGGGACAGGGGAGCTCTCGAGCAGTACTTC.